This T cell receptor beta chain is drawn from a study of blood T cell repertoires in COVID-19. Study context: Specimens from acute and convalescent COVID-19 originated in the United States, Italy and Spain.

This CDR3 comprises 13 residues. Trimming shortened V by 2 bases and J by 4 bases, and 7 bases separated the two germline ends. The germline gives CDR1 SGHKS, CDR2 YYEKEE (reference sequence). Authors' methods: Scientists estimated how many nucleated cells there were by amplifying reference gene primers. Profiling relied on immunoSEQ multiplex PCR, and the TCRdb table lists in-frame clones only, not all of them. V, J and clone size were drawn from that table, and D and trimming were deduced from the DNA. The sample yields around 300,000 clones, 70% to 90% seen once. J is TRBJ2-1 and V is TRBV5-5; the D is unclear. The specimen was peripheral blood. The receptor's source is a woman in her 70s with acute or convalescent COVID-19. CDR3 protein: CASSFYPYNEQFF. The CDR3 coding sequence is TGTGCCAGCAGCTTTTATCCGTACAATGAGCAGTTCTTC. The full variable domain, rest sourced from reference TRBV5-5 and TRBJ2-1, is DAGVTQSPTHLIKTRGQQVTLRCSPISGHKSVSWYQQVLGQGPQFIFQYYEKEERGRGNFPDRFSARQFPNYSSELNVNALLLGDSALYLCASSFYPYNEQFFGPGTRLTVL.